The rows below give T cell receptor beta chains drawn from one sample of a study of cytomegalovirus exposure and HLA in healthy donors. Only in-frame clones appear in the TCRdb table, and some are missing; sequencing was by immunoSEQ multiplex PCR. The data hold 180,000 or so clones, with approximately 86% observed a single time. Sequencing input: PBMCs. Source of these receptors: a man aged 25-45 years in good health and CMV-seropositive. CDR3s include the opening cysteine and the closing phenylalanine or tryptophan. D genes are given only for firm matches. Some rows have no size entry. The others give once, few or many, or a class for an expanded clone.

clone_size | j_call | v_call | d_call | cdr3_aa | cdr3_nt
- | TRBJ2-2 | TRBV11-1 | - | CASSQVGPNTGELFF | TGTGCCAGCAGCCAGGTGGGCCCGAACACCGGGGAGCTGTTTTTT
- | TRBJ1-2 | TRBV18 | - | CASSPDNGRGYTF | TGTGCCAGCTCACCGGACAACGGACGCGGCTACACCTTC
once | TRBJ2-5 | TRBV12-5 | - | CASVEGDKRTQYF | TGTGCTAGTGTCGAGGGCGACAAGAGAACCCAGTACTTC
once | TRBJ1-5 | TRBV19 | - | CASSRGEGNQPQHF | TGTGCCAGTAGTCGGGGGGAAGGCAATCAGCCCCAGCATTTT
- | TRBJ2-5 | TRBV29-1 | - | CSVERDKEETQYF | TGCAGCGTTGAGAGGGATAAAGAAGAGACCCAGTACTTC
- | TRBJ2-7 | TRBV21-1 | - | CASSKGDWSWCEQYF | TGTGCCAGCAGCAAAGGGGACTGGAGCTGGTGCGAGCAGTACTTC
many | TRBJ2-7 | TRBV28 | - | CATGENYEQYF | TGTGCCACCGGGGAAAACTACGAGCAGTACTTC
- | TRBJ2-5 | TRBV9 | TRBD1 | CASSVGFRDRGQETQYF | TGTGCCAGCAGCGTAGGGTTCCGGGACAGGGGACAAGAGACCCAGTACTTC
- | TRBJ2-5 | TRBV27 | TRBD2 | CASSFLAGEETQYF | TGTGCCAGCAGTTTTCTAGCGGGAGAAGAGACCCAGTACTTC
few | TRBJ2-7 | TRBV27 | - | CASSSAGNYYEQYF | TGTGCCAGCAGCTCCGCAGGGAACTACTACGAGCAGTACTTC
- | TRBJ1-1 | TRBV6-1 | - | CASSPRGNTEAFF | TGTGCCAGCAGTCCGAGGGGGAACACTGAAGCTTTCTTT
- | TRBJ2-1 | TRBV5-1 | - | CASSLGQTHNEQFF | TGCGCCAGCAGCTTGGGGCAGACACACAATGAGCAGTTCTTC
- | TRBJ2-7 | TRBV19 | TRBD2 | CASSTIAGPSYEQYF | TGTGCCAGTAGTACAATAGCGGGACCCTCCTACGAGCAGTACTTC
many | TRBJ2-7 | TRBV9 | - | CASSAEAGAPYEQYF | TGTGCCAGCAGCGCCGAGGCCGGGGCCCCCTACGAGCAGTACTTC
- | TRBJ2-7 | TRBV19 | TRBD2 | CASSIGTREYEQYF | TGTGCCAGTAGTATCGGGACTAGAGAATACGAGCAGTACTTC
- | TRBJ2-7 | TRBV27 | TRBD1 | CASSPLPLGQGANEQYF | TGTGCCAGCAGTCCGCTCCCTTTAGGGCAGGGGGCCAACGAGCAGTACTTC
few | TRBJ1-2 | TRBV30 | TRBD1 | CAWSPNPFRTGGSSMGYGYTF | TGTGCCTGGAGTCCGAACCCATTCCGGACAGGGGGAAGTTCGATGGGCTATGGCTACACCTTC
few | TRBJ1-2 | TRBV6-9 | - | CASSFSPCGYTF | TGTGCCAGCAGTTTTAGTCCCTGCGGCTACACCTTC
- | TRBJ2-5 | TRBV6-5 | - | CASSYDKDLQTQYF | TGTGCCAGCAGTTACGACAAGGACCTACAGACCCAGTACTTC
- | TRBJ2-2 | TRBV18 | - | CASSPSSSSRTGELFF | TGTGCCAGCTCACCCTCCTCTTCTTCCCGCACCGGGGAGCTGTTTTTT
- | TRBJ1-2 | TRBV4-1 | - | CASSQMGRGYGYTF | TGCGCCAGCAGCCAGATGGGCAGGGGCTATGGCTACACCTTC
- | TRBJ2-1 | TRBV10-3 | - | CAISEREASRNEQFF | TGTGCCATCAGTGAAAGGGAGGCTAGCCGAAATGAGCAGTTCTTC
- | TRBJ2-7 | TRBV5-1 | TRBD1 | CASSPRPGGEQYF | TGCGCCAGCAGCCCCCGGCCAGGGGGCGAGCAGTACTTC
- | TRBJ2-2 | TRBV4-3 | - | CASSQDQQGWGLFF | TGCGCCAGCAGCCAAGATCAGCAGGGGTGGGGGCTGTTTTTT
- | TRBJ2-5 | TRBV5-1 | - | CASSLEWGSETQYF | TGCGCCAGCAGCTTGGAATGGGGGTCAGAGACCCAGTACTTC
- | TRBJ2-4 | TRBV28 | - | CASSHHTGWNIQYF | TGTGCCAGCAGCCATCACACGGGGTGGAACATTCAGTACTTC
- | TRBJ1-2 | TRBV20-1 | - | CSAPVAWGYTF | TGCAGTGCTCCTGTGGCCTGGGGCTACACCTTC
- | TRBJ2-1 | TRBV30 | TRBD2 | CAWSGLTSGGAGEQFF | TGTGCCTGGAGTGGGTTGACTAGCGGGGGGGCGGGAGAGCAGTTCTTC
- | TRBJ2-3 | TRBV9 | TRBD2 | CASSPGTSFDTQYF | TGTGCCAGCAGCCCCGGGACTAGCTTCGATACGCAGTATTTT
- | TRBJ2-6 | TRBV18 | TRBD1 | CASSPRTPGGSGANVLTF | TGTGCCAGCTCACCAAGAACCCCAGGGGGTTCTGGGGCCAACGTCCTGACTTTC
- | TRBJ1-5 | TRBV15 | - | CATSRDRRGPNQPQHF | TGTGCCACCAGCAGAGATAGACGGGGGCCCAATCAGCCCCAGCATTTT
- | TRBJ2-7 | TRBV6-5 | - | CASRPWQGYEQYF | TGTGCCAGCAGGCCCTGGCAGGGGTACGAGCAGTACTTC
once | TRBJ1-2 | TRBV7-9 | - | CASSGYTF | TGTGCCAGCAGCGGCTACACCTTC
- | TRBJ2-7 | TRBV15 | - | CATSTRVFDEQYF | TGTGCCACCAGCACAAGGGTCTTCGACGAGCAGTACTTC
- | TRBJ2-2 | TRBV4-3 | TRBD2 | CASSQAPSISGGRHTGELFF | TGCGCCAGCAGCCAAGCTCCCAGTATAAGCGGGGGGCGTCACACCGGGGAGCTGTTTTTT
few | TRBJ2-5 | TRBV5-1 | TRBD1 | CASSPQTGGETQYF | TGCGCCAGCAGCCCTCAGACAGGGGGAGAGACCCAGTACTTC
- | TRBJ2-3 | TRBV5-1 | TRBD2 | CASTQAGGPGDTQYF | TGCGCCAGCACCCAAGCGGGGGGGCCTGGAGATACGCAGTATTTT
- | TRBJ2-3 | TRBV27 | TRBD2 | CASSQGTSGINTQYF | TGTGCCAGCAGTCAGGGGACTAGCGGGATAAATACGCAGTATTTT
- | TRBJ1-5 | TRBV2 | TRBD1 | CASSLGQALDRPQHF | TGTGCCAGCAGTTTAGGACAGGCGTTAGACCGGCCCCAGCATTTT
- | TRBJ2-7 | TRBV5-1 | TRBD1 | CASSSDRGAYEQYF | TGCGCCAGCAGCTCGGACAGGGGGGCCTACGAGCAGTACTTC
- | TRBJ1-2 | TRBV30 | TRBD1 | CAWTRDRGYYGYTF | TGTGCCTGGACGCGAGACAGGGGGTACTATGGCTACACCTTC
- | TRBJ1-2 | TRBV4-1 | TRBD1 | CASSQPRQGRYGYTF | TGCGCCAGCAGCCAACCCCGACAGGGACGCTATGGCTACACCTTC
- | TRBJ1-6 | TRBV19 | TRBD1 | CASSRTDPRTGNSPLHF | TGTGCCAGTAGCAGAACCGACCCCCGGACAGGAAATTCACCCCTCCACTTT
- | TRBJ2-7 | TRBV7-3 | TRBD1 | CASSFGRQGYEQYF | TGTGCCAGCAGCTTTGGTCGACAGGGCTACGAGCAGTACTTC
- | TRBJ2-5 | TRBV5-5 | TRBD1 | CASSAGTGWETQYF | TGTGCCAGCAGCGCCGGGACAGGGTGGGAGACCCAGTACTTC
- | TRBJ2-7 | TRBV6-1 | - | CASSVWGDSDEQYF | TGTGCCAGCAGTGTGTGGGGGGACAGCGACGAGCAGTACTTC
- | TRBJ2-6 | TRBV27 | - | CASKVRGAGLDGGRSGANVLTF | TGTGCCAGCAAGGTTCGGGGGGCAGGTCTGGACGGGGGGCGGTCCGGGGCCAACGTCCTGACTTTC
- | TRBJ2-3 | TRBV6-5 | - | CASRRTSTDTQYF | TGTGCCAGCAGGCGAACGTCCACAGATACGCAGTATTTT
- | TRBJ1-4 | TRBV29-1 | - | CSVWSRANEKLFF | TGCAGCGTTTGGTCACGGGCTAATGAAAAACTGTTTTTT
- | TRBJ2-7 | TRBV20-1 | - | CSGLHSYEQYF | TGCAGTGGACTGCACTCCTACGAGCAGTACTTC
- | TRBJ1-2 | TRBV11-3 | - | CASSLQTGYGYTF | TGTGCCAGCAGCTTACAGACAGGATATGGCTACACCTTC
- | TRBJ2-7 | TRBV7-3 | TRBD1 | CASSRDRDYEQYF | TGTGCCAGCAGCCGGGACAGAGACTACGAGCAGTACTTC
once | TRBJ1-2 | TRBV19 | - | CASSHTDRYGYTF | TGTGCCAGTAGTCACACCGATCGCTATGGCTACACCTTC
few | TRBJ2-3 | TRBV7-2 | - | CASSSEGRGTDTQYF | TGTGCCAGCAGCTCCGAGGGCCGTGGGACAGATACGCAGTATTTT